This is a list of T cell receptor beta chains from one sample in a study of identical twins. Each CDR3 protein is one row after TCRdb ran MiXCR on the 5' RACE reads. The data contain roughly 700,000 distinct CDR3 sequences, about 9.4% of them singletons. These data were also reused for a study on yellow fever vaccine responses in identical twins.

Input material: PBMCs. The source is a woman aged 18-35 years in good health. Each CDR3 is given with its conserved first and last residue. The D gene is left open where the match is weak. Some rows have no size entry. The others give once, few or many, or a class for an expanded clone.

clone_size,d_call,j_call,v_call,cdr3_nt,cdr3_aa
NA,NA,TRBJ2-3,TRBV7-3,TGTGCCACCAGCTTACAGCTCCGCCTAGGGGAGCGCACAGATACGCAGTATTTT,CATSLQLRLGERTDTQYF
NA,NA,TRBJ2-7,TRBV7-2,TGTGCCAGCAGCCTCCAGGGAGGTGGGGGTAAACAGTACTTC,CASSLQGGGGKQYF
many,NA,TRBJ2-3,TRBV5-1,TGCGCCAGCAGCTTGGACGGAGGACTCGGGGCTACAGATACGCAGTATTTT,CASSLDGGLGATDTQYF
NA,NA,TRBJ2-2,TRBV7-2,TGTGCCAGCAGCCTCTCGGGGCATGTTGACGGGGAGCTGTTTTTT,CASSLSGHVDGELFF
NA,TRBD1,TRBJ2-7,TRBV27,TGTGCCAGCAGTTCGAAGACAGGGGGAATCTCCTACGAGCAGTACTTC,CASSSKTGGISYEQYF
many,NA,TRBJ2-1,TRBV12-3/TRBV12-4,TGTGCCAGCATTAGAACGTCCTACAATGAGCAGTTCTTC,CASIRTSYNEQFF
NA,TRBD1,TRBJ2-5,TRBV5-1,TGCGCCAGCAGCCACCCGGGACAGTTGGAGACCCAGTACTTC,CASSHPGQLETQYF
many,NA,TRBJ2-5,TRBV5-5,TGTGCCAGCAGCTTGAAGGCTGGTCAACAAGAGACCCAGTACTTC,CASSLKAGQQETQYF
once,NA,TRBJ2-1,TRBV7-8,TGTGTCAGCAGCCCGCACGTCTTGGGGGGGGCCAGGAATGAGCAGTTCTTC,CVSSPHVLGGARNEQFF
NA,NA,TRBJ2-7,TRBV11-2,TGTGCCAGCAGCCCGATTGGGCCGATCTACGAGCAGTACTTC,CASSPIGPIYEQYF
NA,NA,TRBJ2-3,TRBV18,TGTGCCAGCTCACCACAATTCGGGGGACATAGCACAGATACGCAGTATTTT,CASSPQFGGHSTDTQYF
many,TRBD1,TRBJ1-4,TRBV6-1,TGTGCCAGCAGCCGACAGGGAGCAACTAATGAAAAACTGTTTTTT,CASSRQGATNEKLFF
many,NA,TRBJ2-1,TRBV29-1,TGCAGCGTTCTCGGGGAATACTCCTACAATGAGCAGTTCTTC,CSVLGEYSYNEQFF
NA,NA,TRBJ2-2,TRBV7-9,TGTGCCAGCAGCCCTCGCGGGACAGACCCACCCGGGGAGCTGTTTTTT,CASSPRGTDPPGELFF
many,NA,TRBJ2-1,TRBV7-2,TGTGCCAGCAGCTTGAATATGAATGAGCAGTTCTTC,CASSLNMNEQFF
NA,TRBD1,TRBJ2-1,TRBV29-1,TGCAGCATATGGACAGGGTACAATGAGCAGTTCTTC,CSIWTGYNEQFF
NA,NA,TRBJ2-7,TRBV14,TGTGCCAGCAGCCAATCGTATCTCGGGGGCGAGCAGTACTTC,CASSQSYLGGEQYF
many,TRBD1,TRBJ2-3,TRBV7-9,TGTGCCAGCAGCTTTGGGGACAGTAGCACAGATACGCAGTATTTT,CASSFGDSSTDTQYF
many,NA,TRBJ2-3,TRBV12-3/TRBV12-4,TGTGCCAGCACAGGGTCGGGTGCAGATACGCAGTATTTT,CASTGSGADTQYF
few,TRBD1,TRBJ2-1,TRBV15,TGTGCCACACGGACAGGGGGCTACAATGAGCAGTTCTTC,CATRTGGYNEQFF
few,TRBD2,TRBJ2-1,TRBV7-9,TGTGCCAGCAGCTTATATACTAGCGGGAGTGGCAATGAGCAGTTCTTC,CASSLYTSGSGNEQFF
NA,NA,TRBJ2-7,TRBV24-1,TGTGCCACCAGTGATTCCCTACTTGGGGGGATCTACGAGCAGTACTTC,CATSDSLLGGIYEQYF
NA,TRBD2,TRBJ2-1,TRBV15,TGTGCCACCAGCGGAGGGGACCTAGCGGGAATTTACAATGAGCAGTTCTTC,CATSGGDLAGIYNEQFF
NA,NA,TRBJ2-5,TRBV5-1,TGCGCCAGCAGCTTGAACCTCCAAGAGACCCAGTACTTC,CASSLNLQETQYF
NA,TRBD2,TRBJ2-7,TRBV20-1,TGCAGTGCCCCCGGTGGGGTGGGAGGGCCCTACGAGCAGTACTTC,CSAPGGVGGPYEQYF
many,NA,TRBJ2-3,TRBV4-1,TGCGCCAGCAGCCTTTACGGGGCTAGGGACACAGATACGCAGTATTTT,CASSLYGARDTDTQYF
many,TRBD2,TRBJ2-1,TRBV5-1,TGCGCCAGCAGCACTGGACTAGCGGGATCCAATGAGCAGTTCTTC,CASSTGLAGSNEQFF
NA,NA,TRBJ1-1,TRBV7-9,TGTGCCAGCAGCTTAGCGGTGGGACTTCACACTGAAGCTTTCTTT,CASSLAVGLHTEAFF
NA,TRBD2,TRBJ2-1,TRBV28,TGTGCCAGCAGTTCCCCACTAGCGGGAGGCTTCAATGAGCAGTTCTTC,CASSSPLAGGFNEQFF
few,NA,TRBJ2-2,TRBV7-2,TGTGCCAGCAGCTTAGGGCCCGGGTCCGGGGAGCTGTTTTTT,CASSLGPGSGELFF
few,NA,TRBJ2-3,TRBV6-5,TGTGCCAGCAGTTACGGGGGGGCGGCAGATACGCAGTATTTT,CASSYGGAADTQYF
many,NA,TRBJ2-7,TRBV5-1,TGCGCCAGCAGCTTGGATGCAGGGAGCTCCTACGAGCAGTACTTC,CASSLDAGSSYEQYF
many,NA,TRBJ2-7,TRBV7-9,TGTGCCAGCAGCTCCCCCATCACAGGACTGAGCTCCTACGAGCAGTACTTC,CASSSPITGLSSYEQYF
few,NA,TRBJ1-2,TRBV15,TGTGCCACCAGCAGAGATGTCTTCGGGGGAGTCGGCTACACCTTC,CATSRDVFGGVGYTF
NA,TRBD2,TRBJ2-3,TRBV11-2,TGTGCCAGCAGCCTTGCACCAAGCGGGACCTCCTCAGATACGCAGTATTTT,CASSLAPSGTSSDTQYF
NA,NA,TRBJ2-5,TRBV7-9,TGTGCCAGCAGCTCAGGGATCGGAGAGACCCAGTACTTC,CASSSGIGETQYF
NA,NA,TRBJ2-1,TRBV6-2/TRBV6-3,TGTGCCAGCAGTTACGTTCCCCCAAATGAGCAGTTCTTC,CASSYVPPNEQFF
many,TRBD1,TRBJ2-7,TRBV3-1,TGTGCCAGCAGCCATCGGACAGGGGGCGGCGAGCAGTACTTC,CASSHRTGGGEQYF
NA,TRBD2,TRBJ2-1,TRBV11-2,TGTGCCAGCAGCCGATCAGCCACAGCCGCGACTAGCGGGAGGCGCAATGAGCAGTTCTTC,CASSRSATAATSGRRNEQFF
NA,NA,TRBJ2-2,TRBV7-9,TGTGCCAGCAGCTTTCATAAAGGGAAGGCGAACACCGGGGAGCTGTTTTTT,CASSFHKGKANTGELFF
few,NA,TRBJ2-5,TRBV6-1,TGTGCCAGCAGTCGTCCATCGGAGGTATTAGGGGAAGAGACCCAGTACTTC,CASSRPSEVLGEETQYF
many,NA,TRBJ2-4,TRBV6-5,TGTGCCAGCAGTTCATCCTTTCAACAAAACATTCAGTACTTC,CASSSSFQQNIQYF
few,NA,TRBJ2-2,TRBV10-3,TGTGCCATCAGTGAGTCTGAGGGGGCGAACACCGGGGAGCTGTTTTTT,CAISESEGANTGELFF
few,TRBD1,TRBJ2-3,TRBV5-1,TGCGCCAGCAGCCGGGACAGGGGGAAAACAGATACGCAGTATTTT,CASSRDRGKTDTQYF
few,TRBD1,TRBJ2-7,TRBV9,TGTGCCAGCAGCCCTTGGGACAGTACCTACGAGCAGTACTTC,CASSPWDSTYEQYF